Listed below are T cell receptor beta chains from one sample, sequenced in a study of T cell repertoires in cytomegalovirus infection. TCRdb processed the reads anew with MiXCR; each CDR3 protein has one entry. This repertoire shows roughly 200,000 distinct CDR3 sequences, 7.5% to 10% found once; its top ten account for about 4.2%. Sample: PBMCs. The receptor set was obtained from a human donor in good health (CMV status not recorded). Some clones in this sample may be carry-over from other donors' samples. Both conserved end residues are part of each CDR3. Each record gives: clone size, V gene, CDR3 protein. Size is omitted from some rows. Given values are once, few, many or a class for expanded clones.

clone_size: many; v_call: TRBV7-2; cdr3_aa: CASSLESSTDTQYF
clone_size: many; v_call: TRBV12-3/TRBV12-4; cdr3_aa: CASSLGLPNTEAFF
clone_size: many; v_call: TRBV7-8; cdr3_aa: CASSSGRGYGYTF
clone_size: many; v_call: TRBV7-9; cdr3_aa: CASSPQGAAKNYGYTF
clone_size: many; v_call: TRBV9; cdr3_aa: CASSAMIGQRDEQYF
clone_size: .; v_call: TRBV28; cdr3_aa: CASSLTGGFNEQFF
clone_size: .; v_call: TRBV18; cdr3_aa: CASSPSQGALAEAFF
clone_size: .; v_call: TRBV28; cdr3_aa: CASSLDKPGANVLTF
clone_size: few; v_call: TRBV7-2; cdr3_aa: CASSLKSGNTIYF
clone_size: .; v_call: TRBV28; cdr3_aa: CASSFYDGNYGYTF
clone_size: .; v_call: TRBV18; cdr3_aa: CASSPNTLGANVLTF
clone_size: many; v_call: TRBV6-6; cdr3_aa: CASSYVTGGNQPQHF
clone_size: few; v_call: TRBV19; cdr3_aa: CASSTIGTGTDFSGANVLTF
clone_size: few; v_call: TRBV7-9; cdr3_aa: CASRGQSPYNSPLHF
clone_size: many; v_call: TRBV6-2/TRBV6-3; cdr3_aa: CASTTYGPGGANVLTF
clone_size: few; v_call: TRBV6-5; cdr3_aa: CASSYSTRTRAEAFF
clone_size: many; v_call: TRBV7-9; cdr3_aa: CASRGGGQYTEAFF
clone_size: few; v_call: TRBV4-1; cdr3_aa: CASSQEATGYSPLHF
clone_size: .; v_call: TRBV14; cdr3_aa: CASSRTSGVLDEQFF
clone_size: .; v_call: TRBV28; cdr3_aa: CASSQELQPTF
clone_size: many; v_call: TRBV7-6; cdr3_aa: CASSYASGNTIYF
clone_size: many; v_call: TRBV7-6; cdr3_aa: CASSLATTGELFF
clone_size: many; v_call: TRBV11-2; cdr3_aa: CASSSGRGLHMNTEAFF
clone_size: .; v_call: TRBV27; cdr3_aa: CASSGWTSSYEQYF
clone_size: many; v_call: TRBV28; cdr3_aa: CASKTGAANYGYTF
clone_size: many; v_call: TRBV7-2; cdr3_aa: CASSGEGWSGNTIYF
clone_size: many; v_call: TRBV9; cdr3_aa: CASSVEGEGTEAFF
clone_size: many; v_call: TRBV28; cdr3_aa: CASSFGRFGGQETQYF
clone_size: many; v_call: TRBV5-5; cdr3_aa: CASSRPTSGDQETQYF
clone_size: .; v_call: TRBV28; cdr3_aa: CASSSPRTGRIHGYTF
clone_size: .; v_call: TRBV28; cdr3_aa: CASRTGVKEGTQYF